Detailed here is one T cell receptor beta chain. No antigen is known for it. The assay was immunoSEQ multiplex PCR, and TCRdb's table has in-frame clones only and misses some. The sample shows 180,000 or so clones, 70% to 90% of them seen only once. The sample is drawn from a study of Ad26.COV2.S vaccination and SARS-CoV-2 variants. Study observations and caveats: Measurements of TCR breadth and depth may have given underestimates of the total T cell responses. Vaccinated and placebo-treated recipients had similar non-spike TCR breadth. Spike-specific TCR breadth was greater after Ad26.COV2.S than placebo. It was reported that spike-specific CD8+ and CD4+ T cell responses were substantially broad after vaccination.

Trimming took off 1 base at V and 3 bases at J, with 10 bases between the two ends. CDR1 and CDR2 from the germline V gene are LGHDT and YNNKEL (reference sequence). The CDR3 contains 15 residues. This TCR was sampled from a human donor who had recovered from COVID-19. The chain uses TRBV3-1 (or the pseudogene TRBV3-2) and TRBJ1-5; D may be TRBD1 (6 bases). The sequencing here drew on peripheral blood, taken after recovery from COVID-19. For the CDR3, the DNA is TGTGCCAGCAGCCAAGGGGACACCTCCAATCAGCCCCAGCATTTT. Its protein is CASSQGDTSNQPQHF.